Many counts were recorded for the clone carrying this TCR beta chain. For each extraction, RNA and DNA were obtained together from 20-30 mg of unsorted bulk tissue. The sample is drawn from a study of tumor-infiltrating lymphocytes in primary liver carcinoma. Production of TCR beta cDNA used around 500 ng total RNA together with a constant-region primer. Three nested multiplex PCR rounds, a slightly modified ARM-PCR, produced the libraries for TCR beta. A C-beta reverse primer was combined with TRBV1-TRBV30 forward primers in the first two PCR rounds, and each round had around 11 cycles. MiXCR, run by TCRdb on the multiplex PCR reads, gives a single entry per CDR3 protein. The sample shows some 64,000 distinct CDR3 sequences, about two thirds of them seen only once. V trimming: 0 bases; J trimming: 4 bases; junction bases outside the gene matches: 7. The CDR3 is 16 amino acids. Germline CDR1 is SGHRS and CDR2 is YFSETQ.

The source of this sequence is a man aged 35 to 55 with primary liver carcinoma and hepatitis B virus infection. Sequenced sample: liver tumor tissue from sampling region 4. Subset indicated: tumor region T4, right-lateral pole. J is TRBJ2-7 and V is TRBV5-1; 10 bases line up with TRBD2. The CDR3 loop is CASSLGASGSLYEQYF. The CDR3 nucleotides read TGCGCCAGCAGCTTGGGGGCTAGCGGGAGTCTTTACGAGCAGTACTTC.